A selection of T cell receptor beta chains follows, all from one sample in a study of blood T cell repertoires in COVID-19. Using immunoSEQ multiplex PCR, the repertoire was profiled, and TCRdb retains in-frame clones only, with some absent. The sample has about 150,000 clones; around 85% are singletons. Sequenced material: peripheral blood. These receptors were obtained from a man between 60 and 75 years old with COVID-19, enrolled during active disease. Each CDR3 is given with its conserved first and last residue. The D gene is left open where the match is weak. Only part of the rows carry a size: once, few, many, or a class if the clone is expanded.

cdr3_aa	cdr3_nt	d_call	v_call	j_call	clone_size
CASSPTGQTTGELFF	TGTGCCAGCTCACCAACCGGACAGACCACCGGGGAGCTGTTTTTT	NA	TRBV18	TRBJ2-2	NA
CASSLVRPGVSYNEQFF	TGTGCCAGCAGCTTAGTCCGGCCGGGGGTCTCCTACAATGAGCAGTTCTTC	NA	TRBV7-2	TRBJ2-1	many
CASSALGLTEAFF	TGTGCCAGCAGCGCCCTGGGGCTCACTGAAGCTTTCTTT	NA	TRBV9	TRBJ1-1	once
CSAERQSNTEAFF	TGCAGCGCTGAGAGGCAAAGCAACACTGAAGCTTTCTTT	NA	TRBV29-1	TRBJ1-1	NA
CASSIYGTSGFYNEQFF	TGTGCCAGTAGTATCTACGGGACTAGCGGTTTCTACAATGAGCAGTTCTTC	TRBD2	TRBV19	TRBJ2-1	NA
CSVVTGDNQPQHF	TGCAGCGTAGTTACAGGGGACAATCAGCCCCAGCATTTT	TRBD1	TRBV29-1	TRBJ1-5	NA
CASSYEGARADKLFF	TGTGCCAGCAGTTACGAGGGCGCTAGGGCAGACAAACTGTTTTTT	NA	TRBV6-2/TRBV6-3	TRBJ1-4	NA
CSVPHVNRDYGYTF	TGCAGCGTTCCCCACGTGAACAGGGACTATGGCTACACCTTC	NA	TRBV29-1	TRBJ1-2	NA
CASSQDVRGGLNTEAFF	TGTGCCAGCAGCCAAGATGTAAGGGGGGGGCTGAACACTGAAGCTTTCTTT	NA	TRBV4-2	TRBJ1-1	NA
CSALGQESTQYF	TGCAGCGCCCTCGGACAGGAGAGTACGCAGTATTTT	TRBD1	TRBV29-1	TRBJ2-3	NA
CASSTGYLNTEAFF	TGTGCCAGCAGTACAGGATACTTGAACACTGAAGCTTTCTTT	NA	TRBV27	TRBJ1-1	NA
CASSLGTGENQPQHF	TGTGCCAGCAGCTTAGGGACAGGGGAAAATCAGCCCCAGCATTTT	TRBD1	TRBV7-8	TRBJ1-5	once
CSVDQAGNYGYTF	TGCAGCGTTGATCAGGCGGGTAACTATGGCTACACCTTC	NA	TRBV29-1	TRBJ1-2	NA
CASSRGQGTDTQYF	TGCGCCAGCAGCCGTGGACAGGGGACAGATACGCAGTATTTT	TRBD1	TRBV5-1	TRBJ2-3	NA
CASSIGQGARQPQHF	TGTGCCAGTAGTATAGGACAGGGGGCACGCCAGCCCCAGCATTTT	TRBD1	TRBV19	TRBJ1-5	NA
CASSLSIGVANEKLFF	TGTGCCAGCAGTTTATCGATCGGGGTGGCTAATGAAAAACTGTTTTTT	NA	TRBV27	TRBJ1-4	NA
CASSYSGLQGISYTF	TGTGCCAGCAGTTACTCGGGGCTACAGGGGATAAGCTACACCTTC	TRBD1	TRBV6-5	TRBJ1-2	NA
CASSLQTGNQPQHF	TGTGCCAGCAGCTTACAGACAGGGAATCAGCCCCAGCATTTT	TRBD1	TRBV7-2	TRBJ1-5	NA
CASSPGHSADTQYF	TGTGCCAGCAGCCCGGGACACTCGGCGGATACGCAGTATTTT	NA	TRBV3-1/TRBV3-2	TRBJ2-3	NA
CASSPGQGFTYGYTF	TGTGCCAGCAGCCCGGGACAGGGGTTCACCTATGGCTACACCTTC	TRBD1	TRBV7-2	TRBJ1-2	NA
CASSGQGFVNSPLHF	TGTGCCAGCAGCGGACAGGGGTTTGTTAATTCACCCCTCCACTTT	TRBD1	TRBV6-5	TRBJ1-6	NA
CASGGVSYNEKLFF	TGTGCCAGCGGGGGGGTCAGCTATAATGAAAAACTGTTTTTT	NA	TRBV28	TRBJ1-4	NA
CSVNGGARGHWETQYF	TGCAGCGTTAATGGTGGCGCCAGGGGGCACTGGGAGACCCAGTACTTC	TRBD1	TRBV29-1	TRBJ2-5	NA
CAISERDRGSNQPQHF	TGTGCCATCAGTGAACGGGACAGGGGTAGCAATCAGCCCCAGCATTTT	TRBD1	TRBV10-3	TRBJ1-5	NA
CASSFVGTASYEQYF	TGTGCCAGCAGCTTCGTTGGCACAGCCTCCTACGAGCAGTACTTC	NA	TRBV5-5	TRBJ2-7	NA
CASSLTGTGGSNTEAFF	TGTGCCAGCAGCCTAACCGGGACAGGGGGCTCGAACACTGAAGCTTTCTTT	TRBD1	TRBV7-8	TRBJ1-1	NA
CASSPTSGKTQYF	TGTGCCAGCAGCCCCACTAGCGGGAAGACCCAGTACTTC	TRBD2	TRBV6-2/TRBV6-3	TRBJ2-5	NA
CSVEDLTGDGTGELFF	TGCAGCGTTGAAGATCTCACAGGGGATGGGACCGGGGAGCTGTTTTTT	TRBD1	TRBV29-1	TRBJ2-2	NA
CASSQQHSKSPLHF	TGCGCCAGCAGCCAACAACATAGCAAGTCACCCCTCCACTTT	NA	TRBV4-3	TRBJ1-6	few
CASSPVAGAYGYTF	TGTGCCAGCAGCCCAGTGGCGGGGGCCTATGGCTACACCTTC	NA	TRBV7-9	TRBJ1-2	NA
CASSAGGLYEQYF	TGTGCCAGCAGCGCTGGAGGGTTGTACGAGCAGTACTTC	NA	TRBV9	TRBJ2-7	NA
CASSLYRAQGTEAFF	TGTGCCAGCAGCTTATACAGGGCCCAAGGGACTGAAGCTTTCTTT	NA	TRBV7-2	TRBJ1-1	NA
CASSLAGGVNEQFF	TGTGCCAGCTCCCTAGCGGGAGGAGTCAATGAGCAGTTCTTC	TRBD2	TRBV18	TRBJ2-1	NA
CASSYAVYNSPLHF	TGTGCCAGCAGTTACGCGGTTTATAATTCACCCCTCCACTTT	NA	TRBV6-5	TRBJ1-6	NA
CASSPTSGRNNNEQFF	TGTGCCAGCAGCCCAACTAGCGGGAGGAACAACAATGAGCAGTTCTTC	TRBD2	TRBV7-8	TRBJ2-1	NA
CASSFAGGGYEQYF	TGTGCCAGCAGCTTCGCAGGGGGCGGCTACGAGCAGTACTTC	TRBD1	TRBV11-2	TRBJ2-7	once
CASSIKATGYGYTF	TGTGCCAGTAGTATCAAAGCGACCGGGTATGGCTACACCTTC	NA	TRBV19	TRBJ1-2	NA
CASSSPDRAGNQPQHF	TGTGCCAGCAGTTCCCCCGACAGGGCAGGGAATCAGCCCCAGCATTTT	TRBD1	TRBV27	TRBJ1-5	NA
CASTQRTSGSYEQYF	TGTGCCAGTACCCAGAGGACTAGCGGCTCCTACGAGCAGTACTTC	TRBD2	TRBV19	TRBJ2-7	NA